A single T cell receptor beta chain is shown here with its context. The target antigen is unknown. This sample stems from a study of cytomegalovirus exposure and HLA in healthy donors. Study-level findings and limits: In vitro, a few CMV-associated chains proved specific for CMV antigens. Overall, 164 TCR beta chains were annotated as cytomegalovirus-associated.

PCR used 60 Vbeta primers and 13 Jbeta primers. The protocol was immunoSEQ multiplex PCR, while the TCRdb copy is restricted to in-frame clones and leaves out a portion. Among 100,000 to 150,000 clones listed, roughly 82% were seen once. This CDR3 has 17 residues. The rearrangement uses TRBV21-1 and TRBJ2-2; TRBD1, the table's D call, was not compared with the DNA. TRBV21-1 is assigned pseudogene status. This TCR was recovered from a woman between 40 and 55 years old in good health and CMV-seropositive. The sample taken for sequencing was PBMCs. CDR3 residues: CASSHRYVQANTGELFF. As DNA, the CDR3 is TGTGCCAGCAGCCATAGATACGTTCAGGCGAACACCGGGGAGCTGTTTTTT.